The rows below give T cell receptor beta chains drawn from one sample of a study of shared T cell receptors in the human thymus. The repertoire was sequenced with immunoSEQ multiplex PCR; TCRdb's copy has only in-frame clones and lacks some. The table records some 760,000 clones, 70% to 90% of them present only once. The data were also submitted as part of a second study, on human thymus T cells.

The sequencing sample was made of thymocytes. The receptors here all came from a girl in the first two years of life with a congenital heart defect. CDR3s include the opening cysteine and the closing phenylalanine or tryptophan. A D gene is named only where the DNA matches it firmly. Some rows mark clone size as missing; the rest say once, few, many or name a class of expanded clone.

TRBD1 . TRBJ1-3 TRBV4-3 CASSQEGTAGGPGNTIYF TGCGCCAGCAGCCAAGAAGGAACGGCAGGGGGCCCTGGAAACACCATATATTTT
TRBD1 . TRBJ2-2 TRBV5-1 CASSWRDRTHTGELFF TGCGCCAGCAGCTGGAGGGACAGGACCCACACCGGGGAGCTGTTTTTT
. . TRBJ2-1 TRBV7-2 CASSFSGELIEQFF TGTGCCAGCAGCTTCTCGGGGGAGCTTATAGAGCAGTTCTTC
. few TRBJ1-1 TRBV5-1 CASSVRQHTEAFF TGCGCCAGCAGCGTTCGACAGCACACTGAAGCTTTCTTT
. . TRBJ1-6 TRBV7-9 CASSSSALQESSYNSPLHF TGTGCCAGCAGCTCCTCCGCCCTACAGGAGAGCTCCTATAATTCACCCCTCCACTTT
TRBD2 . TRBJ2-1 TRBV5-1 CASSLGLAGNEQFF TGCGCCAGCAGCCTGGGACTAGCTGGCAATGAGCAGTTCTTC
TRBD1 . TRBJ2-5 TRBV4-1 CASSLSAGTDEETQYF TGCGCCAGCAGCCTATCCGCCGGGACAGACGAGGAGACCCAGTACTTC
TRBD1 few TRBJ1-4 TRBV11-2 CASSPRQGRPVILF TGTGCCAGCAGCCCGCGACAGGGCCGTCCGGTTATTTTATTT
. once TRBJ2-1 TRBV30 CAWSVRGGDSSPYNEQFF TGTGCCTGGAGTGTTCGCGGCGGGGATAGTTCTCCCTACAATGAGCAGTTCTTC
TRBD1 . TRBJ2-7 TRBV6-5 CASRETGVLKGEQYF TGTGCCAGCAGGGAGACAGGGGTTTTGAAAGGCGAGCAGTACTTC
. . TRBJ1-6 TRBV4-1 CASSQESRISSYNSPLHF TGCGCCAGCAGCCAAGAGAGCAGGATCAGCTCCTATAATTCACCCCTCCACTTT
. . TRBJ2-7 TRBV27 CASSLSPGGEGREQYF TGTGCCAGCAGTTTATCGCCCGGGGGAGAGGGTAGGGAGCAGTACTTC
TRBD2 . TRBJ2-1 TRBV2 CASRPGLAVDNEQFF TGTGCCAGCAGACCGGGACTAGCGGTAGACAATGAGCAGTTCTTC
. . TRBJ1-2 TRBV6-4 CASRAGRNYGYTF TGTGCCAGCAGAGCGGGACGGAACTATGGCTACACCTTC
TRBD1 . TRBJ2-2 TRBV14 CASSRSPGTVNTGELFF TGTGCCAGCAGCCGATCCCCCGGGACAGTAAACACCGGGGAGCTGTTTTTT
. . TRBJ2-5 TRBV4-1 CASSQDSETQYF TGCGCCAGCAGCCAAGACAGTGAGACCCAGTACTTC
. few TRBJ2-7 TRBV28 CASSPWDFENYEQYF TGTGCCAGCAGTCCCTGGGACTTCGAGAACTACGAGCAGTACTTC
TRBD1 once TRBJ2-7 TRBV13 CASSKDRETYEQYF TGTGCCAGCAGCAAGGACAGGGAGACCTACGAGCAGTACTTC
. . TRBJ1-3 TRBV6-1 CASSERGVNTIYF TGTGCCAGCAGTGAACGGGGGGTAAACACCATATATTTT
TRBD1 . TRBJ1-2 TRBV5-1 CASSLDRGLSYGYTF TGCGCCAGCAGCTTGGACAGGGGGCTAAGCTATGGCTACACCTTC
TRBD1 . TRBJ2-6 TRBV4-3 CASSQSKGQGENSGANVLTF TGCGCCAGCAGCCAATCTAAGGGCCAGGGGGAAAACTCTGGGGCCAACGTCCTGACTTTC
. . TRBJ1-6 TRBV6-6 CASSYWAGWSPLHF TGTGCCAGCAGTTACTGGGCTGGGTGGTCACCCCTCCACTTT
TRBD2 . TRBJ2-1 TRBV7-9 CASSLDTSGLGEQFF TGTGCCAGCAGCTTAGATACTAGCGGGTTAGGTGAGCAGTTCTTC
. . TRBJ1-3 TRBV29-1 CSVGAVSGNTIYF TGCAGCGTTGGGGCAGTTAGTGGAAACACCATATATTTT
TRBD1 . TRBJ1-2 TRBV4-3 CASSQDRDRGMCYGYTF TGCGCCAGCAGCCAAGATAGGGACAGGGGGATGTGCTATGGCTACACCTTC
. once TRBJ2-5 TRBV27 CASSLNYGDSTGETQYF TGTGCCAGCAGTTTAAATTATGGCGATAGCACAGGGGAGACCCAGTACTTC
. . TRBJ2-7 TRBV5-5 CASSSATVGDLSYEQYF TGTGCCAGCAGCTCTGCGACGGTGGGCGACCTCTCCTACGAGCAGTACTTC
. . TRBJ1-3 TRBV4-3 CASSQVAAPGWGDPYYLNTIYF TGCGCCAGCAGCCAAGTTGCCGCTCCGGGGTGGGGAGACCCTTATTACCTAAACACCATATATTTT
TRBD2 . TRBJ2-5 TRBV7-9 CASSHYKTSGEETQYF TGTGCCAGCAGCCACTACAAGACTAGCGGGGAAGAGACCCAGTACTTC
TRBD1 . TRBJ1-2 TRBV19 CASRGQSNYGYTF TGTGCCAGTAGGGGACAGAGTAACTATGGCTACACCTTC
TRBD1 . TRBJ2-7 TRBV28 CASSLGLGGDRGRTEQYF TGTGCCAGCAGTTTAGGGCTGGGCGGGGACAGGGGGCGAACGGAGCAGTACTTC
TRBD2 . TRBJ2-4 TRBV10-3 CAIGLAGSHGGKNIQYF TGTGCCATAGGACTAGCGGGGTCCCACGGAGGCAAAAACATTCAGTACTTC